The 13 T cell receptor beta chains given below trace back to one sample, sequenced in a study of T cell repertoires in cytomegalovirus infection. Antigen specificity for these receptors is unknown. TCRdb re-called the reads with MiXCR, one entry per CDR3 protein. This sample has approximately 910,000 distinct CDR3 sequences, with 30% to 40% found just once. The sequencing here drew on cultured CD8+ T cells from PBMCs, taken from culture after CMV antigen stimulation. These receptor sequences come from a human donor in good health (CMV status not recorded). Some clones in this sample may be carry-over from other donors' samples.

This clonotype was seen many times. This chain connects TRBV7-6 to TRBJ1-1, with D possibly matching TRBD1 (6 bases). The CDR3 spans 15 residues. Per germline, CDR1 SGHVS and CDR2 FNYEAQ. Between the trimmed V and J ends, which lost 0 bases and 1 base, there was a span of 9 bases. The CDR3 here is CASSLAPGENTEAFF. CDR3 sequence (DNA): TGTGCCAGCAGCTTAGCCCCAGGGGAGAACACTGAAGCTTTCTTT.

This clonotype was detected ten times or more. The chain joins TRBV2 to TRBJ2-2; D may be TRBD2 (6 bases). The CDR3 consists of 13 residues. V shed 3 bases and J shed 5 bases, with 7 bases lying between them. Germline V lookup: CDR1 SNHLY, CDR2 FYNNEI. The CDR3 here is CASSDGGTGELFF. CDR3 DNA sequence: TGTGCCAGCAGTGACGGGGGAACCGGGGAGCTGTTTTTT.

This clonotype appeared a few times. The V gene is TRBV3-1, the J gene TRBJ2-1; D is ambiguous. The CDR3 has 16 residues. Germline V gene lookup returns CDR1 LGHDT and CDR2 YNNKEL (reference sequence). V was pared by 6 bases and J by 0 bases, with 15 bases between. CDR3 nucleotides: TGTGCCAGCAGTCCGTTGGGTCGTAGCTCCTACAATGAGCAGTTCTTC. This codes for CASSPLGRSSYNEQFF.

In this sample, this clonotype turned up many times. The rearrangement links TRBV11-2 to TRBJ2-1; D gene ambiguous. Per the germline V gene, CDR1 is SGHAT and CDR2 is FQNNGV. Deletions cut 6 bases from V and 2 bases from J, with 11 bases between. This CDR3 has 14 residues. CDR3 in amino acids: CASSLDGAYNEQFF. CDR3 DNA sequence: TGTGCCAGCAGTCTGGATGGGGCCTACAATGAGCAGTTCTTC.

The chain combines TRBV27 with TRBJ1-2; D possibly corresponds to TRBD1 (6 bases). CDR1 is MNHEY and CDR2 is SMNVEV in the germline V gene (reference sequence). Trimming removed 3 bases from V and 2 bases from J, with 10 bases in between. The CDR3 is 14 amino acids. This CDR3 is CASSFGQHNYGYTF. In nucleotides, the CDR3 is TGTGCCAGCAGTTTCGGACAGCACAACTATGGCTACACCTTC.

This clonotype came up many times. The J gene is TRBJ1-3, the V gene TRBV7-2; no firm D call. CDR1 is SGHTA, CDR2 FQGNSA, per germline. CDR3 length equals 14 residues. V was trimmed by 3 bases and J by 2 bases, leaving 8 bases between them. Here the CDR3 DNA reads TGTGCCAGCAGCTTGGTGGGGACTGGAAACACCATATATTTT. It encodes CASSLVGTGNTIYF.

The chain couples TRBV7-9 to TRBJ2-3; the match to TRBD1 covers 10 bases. Per germline, CDR1 SEHNR and CDR2 FQNEAQ (reference sequence). The CDR3 runs 17 residues. V dropped 4 bases and J dropped 1; count of bases not matched to a gene: 8. In DNA form, the CDR3 reads TGTGCCAGCAGCTCCCCGCCCGGGACAGGGGGCACAGATACGCAGTATTTT. Translation gives CASSSPPGTGGTDTQYF.

V and J are TRBV7-9 and TRBJ1-1, with 7 bases lining up with TRBD1. CDR1 and CDR2 (germline): SEHNR, FQNEAQ (reference sequence). This CDR3 has 15 amino acids. The V and J ends lost 5 bases and 1 base, in that order; junction bases with no gene match: 7. The CDR3 sequence: CASSKIGTENTEAFF. CDR3 coding DNA: TGTGCCAGCAGCAAAATCGGGACAGAGAACACTGAAGCTTTCTTT.

The gene calls are TRBV24-1 and TRBJ2-1; TRBD2 matches at 11 bases. Per the germline V gene, CDR1 is KGHDR and CDR2 is SFDVKD. The ends lost 4 bases at V and 1 base at J; junction bases unmatched: 2. CDR3 length: 16 residues. CDR3 amino acids: CATSDLAGGSYNEQFF. As DNA, the CDR3 is TGTGCCACCAGTGACCTAGCGGGGGGATCCTACAATGAGCAGTTCTTC.

Of note for this clonotype: A much larger clone is a single base away; this may be a read error. The V and J genes are TRBV7-8 and TRBJ1-6; D gene unclear. The CDR3 contains 15 residues. CDR1 is SGHVS and CDR2 is FQNEAQ in the germline V gene. This CDR3 is CASSSPLTPNPPLHF. CDR3 DNA sequence: TGTGCCAGCAGCTCCCCCTTGACTCCTAATCCACCCCTCCACTTT.

The genes are TRBV29-1 and TRBJ2-5; 11 positions agree with TRBD2. With 0 bases clipped from V and 7 bases from J, the junction kept 19 bases outside the gene matches. CDR3 length: 19 residues. Germline CDR1 is SQVTM and CDR2 is ANQGSEA. CDR3 nucleotide sequence: TGCAGCGTTGAAGACCCCGCCCCCGGGACTAGCGGTCCCGCGGGGACCCAGTACTTC. The encoded protein is CSVEDPAPGTSGPAGTQYF.

On this clonotype itself: The junction differs from germline at one of its ends, possibly a read error. The chain uses TRBV10-3 and TRBJ1-1; D gene unclear. CDR1 is ENHRY and CDR2 is SYGVKD in the germline V gene. The CDR3 spans 12 residues. In nucleotides, the CDR3 is TGTACCATCAAACAGCGAGGCCCTGAAGCTTTCTTT. It yields the protein CTIKQRGPEAFF.

This clonotype was found many times. At one of its ends the junction is not consistent with the germline gene, which may arise from a read error. The chain uses TRBV7-9 and TRBJ2-3, with TRBD2 matching 10 bases. The CDR3 totals 16 residues. Germline CDR1 SEHNR, CDR2 FQNEAQ (reference sequence). The CDR3 region is CASSLAGEFNTDTQYF. CDR3 nucleotide sequence: TGTGCCAGCAGCCTAGCGGGGGAGTTCAACACAGATACGCAGTATTTT.